The sequence of this TCR beta chain was determined in a study of T cell responses to AZD1222 COVID-19 vaccine. The assay was immunoSEQ multiplex PCR, and TCRdb's table has in-frame clones only and misses some. Of 160,000 or so clones detected, more than 80% appear once; the ten largest clones hold approximately 4.2%. V lost 3 bases and J 6 bases, leaving 6 bases between the germline ends. This CDR3 has 10 amino acids. Germline V gene lookup returns CDR1 DFQATT and CDR2 SNEGSKA (reference sequence). This clone was found a few times. Antigen unknown. General observations from the study: Spike was spanned by vaccine-associated CD4 TCRs, which were dominant at 160-218 and 743-854.

The sequences come from peripheral blood, collected 28 days after the second dose of the MenACWY control vaccine. The TCR comes from an adult who received the MenACWY meningococcal vaccine as a control. The chain couples TRBV20-1 to TRBJ2-7, with no clear D. The CDR3 DNA reads as TGCAGTGCTAGCAGTCCCGAGCAGTACTTC. Its translation: CSASSPEQYF.